The rows below give T cell receptor beta chains drawn from one sample of a study of cytomegalovirus exposure and HLA in healthy donors. TCRdb's table, derived via immunoSEQ multiplex PCR, lists solely in-frame clones and lacks some. The sample totals about 200,000 clones. Sequencing was carried out using PBMCs. The receptors originated from a girl aged 2-10 years in good health and CMV-seropositive. Each CDR3 is given without its conserved first and last residue.

>TRBV7-2
ASSLDGVVIGEQF
>TRBV12-5
ASGRYSGRTDTQY
>TRBV27
ASSLGQGYGYT
>TRBV27
ASSLAGPSNTEAF
>TRBV18
ASSPAIAKNIQY
>TRBV6-5
ASRLAGTNEQF
>TRBV7-8
ASSLGHPGDYEQY
>TRBV28
ASSRVTYEQY
>TRBV10-2
ASIGDRTEPDTQY
>TRBV5-1
ASSLDSTEAF
>TRBV18
ASSPNRDTEAF
>TRBV10-3
AISEPGGGSRRDTQY
>TRBV5-5
ASSLGSGRFNEQF
>TRBV5-1
ASSKSNRVEGLF
>TRBV25-1
ASGLGGAKNIQY
>TRBV6-6
ASTRDRGLGTEAF
>TRBV11-2
ASSSPSAGKETQY
>TRBV30
AWRSAYNEQF
>TRBV10-3
AISDGTSGEQY
>TRBV13
ASSLGLQGKAF
>TRBV11-2
ATGQDYNEQF
>TRBV2
ASSEAGTSKNTGELF
>TRBV10-1
ASSPSGREVDEQY
>TRBV28
ASSLGAGYGYT
>TRBV28
ASSLFGSSGTHSYEQY
>TRBV15
ATSRGNPGTSGREQF
>TRBV27
ASSFQVPGQGSPLH
>TRBV29-1
SVAASGGTDTQY
>TRBV6-5
ASSWTGGSGANVLT
>TRBV4-2
ASSRRLQGGELF
>TRBV10-3
AISEDNYEQY
>TRBV7-9
ASRTGDTGELF
>TRBV28
ASSLLGQGYNEQF
>TRBV27
ASSYQAGGPMEQY
>TRBV2
ASGEGVVNQPQH
>TRBV28
ASSLQGTYEQY
>TRBV5-1
ASSLDSFTGELF
>TRBV28
ASNRLAGASPGNYNEQF
>TRBV28
AHRDTATYEQY
>TRBV18
ASSAGDQPQH
>TRBV21-1
ASSGKQGEMGSNQPQH
>TRBV30
AWSVLAGPTDTQY
>TRBV7-3
ASSLSGYTEAF
>TRBV7-6
ASSIGTSGHNEQF
>TRBV12-2
ASRLAASEAGGGTDTQY
>TRBV7-2
ASSLISGSSYEQY
>TRBV6-1
ASSVSGNTDTQY
>TRBV5-6
ASSYDSNYGYT
>TRBV28
ASRPRQGSNQPQH
>TRBV9
ASSVEGQALGDEQF
>TRBV30
AWRGTVAEKLF
>TRBV5-6
ASSLGLPYEQY
>TRBV2
ASRRNTEAF
>TRBV2
ASSEALPGQETQY
>TRBV7-9
ASSLEGEKLF
>TRBV6-5
ASSSTSGSLFNTQY
>TRBV4-2
ASSPSGQGFIYGYT
>TRBV15
ATTQPGTSSNEQF
>TRBV7-7
ASSLGTSGRASETQY
>TRBV7-2
ASSQRLNEQY